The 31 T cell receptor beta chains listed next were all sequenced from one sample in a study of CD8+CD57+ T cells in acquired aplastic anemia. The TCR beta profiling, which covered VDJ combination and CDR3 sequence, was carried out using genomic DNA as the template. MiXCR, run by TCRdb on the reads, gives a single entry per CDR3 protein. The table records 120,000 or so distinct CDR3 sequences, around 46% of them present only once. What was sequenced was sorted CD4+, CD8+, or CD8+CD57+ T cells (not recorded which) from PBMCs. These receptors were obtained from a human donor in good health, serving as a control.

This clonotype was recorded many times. Here the CDR3 reads CASSYRDRSEQYF. The CDR3 nucleotides read TGTGCCAGCAGCTACCGGGACAGGAGCGAGCAGTACTTC. This chain links TRBV11-3 with TRBJ2-7; 8 bases match TRBD1. This CDR3 comprises 13 residues. J gave up 6 bases and V 4 bases, and 5 bases lay outside the gene matches. Germline V gives CDR1 SGHNT, CDR2 YENEEA.

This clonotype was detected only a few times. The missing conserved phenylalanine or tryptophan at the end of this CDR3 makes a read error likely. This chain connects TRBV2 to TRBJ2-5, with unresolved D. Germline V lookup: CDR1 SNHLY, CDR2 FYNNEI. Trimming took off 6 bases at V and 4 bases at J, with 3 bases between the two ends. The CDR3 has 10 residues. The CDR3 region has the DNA TGTGCCAGCAGCGGAGAGACCCAGTACCTC. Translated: CASSGETQYL.

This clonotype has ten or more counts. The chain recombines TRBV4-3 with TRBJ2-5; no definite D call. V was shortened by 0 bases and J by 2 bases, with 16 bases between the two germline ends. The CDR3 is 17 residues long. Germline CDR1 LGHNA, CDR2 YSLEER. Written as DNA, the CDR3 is TGCGCCAGCAGCCAAGAGTATTTTTCCTGGGGTCAAGAGACCCAGTACTTC. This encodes CASSQEYFSWGQETQYF.

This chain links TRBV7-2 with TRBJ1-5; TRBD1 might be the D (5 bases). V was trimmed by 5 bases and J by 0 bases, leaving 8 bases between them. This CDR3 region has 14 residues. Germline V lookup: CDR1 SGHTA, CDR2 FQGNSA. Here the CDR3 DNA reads TGTGCCAGCAGCCCTGACAGTAGCAATCAGCCCCAGCATTTT. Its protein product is CASSPDSSNQPQHF.

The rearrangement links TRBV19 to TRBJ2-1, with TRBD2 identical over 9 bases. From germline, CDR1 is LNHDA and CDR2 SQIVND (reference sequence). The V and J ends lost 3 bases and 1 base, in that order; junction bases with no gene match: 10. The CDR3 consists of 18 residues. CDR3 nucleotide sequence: TGTGCCAGTAGTATCCCCCCAGCGGGGGGCCCGTCCTACAATGAGCAGTTCTTC. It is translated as CASSIPPAGGPSYNEQFF.

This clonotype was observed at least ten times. CDR3 residues: CASMATDSSTDTQYF. The CDR3, as DNA: TGTGCCAGTATGGCTACTGATTCAAGCACAGATACGCAGTATTTT. This rearrangement joins TRBV19 to TRBJ2-3; no definite D call. The CDR3 length is 15 residues. V lost 7 bases and J lost 0, with 14 bases in between. The germline gives CDR1 LNHDA, CDR2 SQIVND (reference sequence).

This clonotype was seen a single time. CDR3 region: CSGGQGSRQPQHF. CDR3 DNA: TGCAGTGGGGGACAGGGATCGCGGCAGCCCCAGCATTTT. The chain is built from TRBV20-1 and TRBJ1-5, with 9 nucleotides matching TRBD1. Per germline, CDR1 DFQATT and CDR2 SNEGSKA (reference sequence). This CDR3 region has 13 residues. The V segment lost 7 bases and the J segment 7 bases; nucleotides outside the gene matches: 8.

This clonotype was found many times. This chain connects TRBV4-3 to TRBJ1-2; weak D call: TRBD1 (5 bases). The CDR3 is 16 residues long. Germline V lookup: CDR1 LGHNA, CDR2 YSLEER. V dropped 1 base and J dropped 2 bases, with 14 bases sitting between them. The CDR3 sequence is CASSQAAGKANYGYTF. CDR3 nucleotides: TGCGCCAGCAGCCAAGCGGCAGGGAAGGCCAACTATGGCTACACCTTC.

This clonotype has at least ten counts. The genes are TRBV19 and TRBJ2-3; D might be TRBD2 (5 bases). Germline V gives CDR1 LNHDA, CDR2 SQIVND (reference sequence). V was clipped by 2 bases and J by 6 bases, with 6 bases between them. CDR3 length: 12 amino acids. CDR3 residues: CASSIRGDTQYF. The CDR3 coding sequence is TGTGCCAGTAGTATAAGAGGGGATACGCAGTATTTT.

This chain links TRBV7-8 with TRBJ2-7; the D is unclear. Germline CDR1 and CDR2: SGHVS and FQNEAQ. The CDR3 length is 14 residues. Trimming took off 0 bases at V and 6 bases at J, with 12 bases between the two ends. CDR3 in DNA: TGTGCCAGCAGCTTAGCCGGTCTGACATCCGAGCAGTACTTC. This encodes CASSLAGLTSEQYF. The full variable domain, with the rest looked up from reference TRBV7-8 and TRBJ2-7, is GAGVSQSPRYKVAKRGQDVALRCDPISGHVSLFWYQQALGQGPEFLTYFQNEAQLDKSGLPSDRFFAERPEGSVSTLKIQRTQQEDSAVYLCASSLAGLTSEQYFGPGTRLTVT.

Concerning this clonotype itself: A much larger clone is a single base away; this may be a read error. CDR3 sequence reads: CASSPLHTQYF. In DNA form, the CDR3 reads TGTGCCAGCAGCCCCCTCCATACGCAGTATTTT. The chain links TRBV6-2 or TRBV6-3 to TRBJ2-3; D is ambiguous. The length of the CDR3 is 11 residues. V lost 6 bases and J 7 bases, leaving 8 bases between the germline ends. Germline V gene lookup returns CDR1 MNHEY and CDR2 SVGEGT.

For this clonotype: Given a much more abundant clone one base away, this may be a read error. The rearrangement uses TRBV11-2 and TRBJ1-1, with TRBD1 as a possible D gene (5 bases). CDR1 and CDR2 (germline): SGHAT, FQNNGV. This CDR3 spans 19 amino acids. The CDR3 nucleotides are TGTGCCAGCAGCTTCCGAAAAACAGGAGGAGGAGGTCCAAACACTGAAGTTTTCTTT. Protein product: CASSFRKTGGGGPNTEVFF. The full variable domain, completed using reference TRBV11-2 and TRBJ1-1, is EAGVAQSPRYKIIEKRQSVAFWCNPISGHATLYWYQQILGQGPKLLIQFQNNGVVDDSQLPKDRFSAERLKGVDSTLKIQPAKLEDSAVYLCASSFRKTGGGGPNTEVFFGQGTRLTVV.

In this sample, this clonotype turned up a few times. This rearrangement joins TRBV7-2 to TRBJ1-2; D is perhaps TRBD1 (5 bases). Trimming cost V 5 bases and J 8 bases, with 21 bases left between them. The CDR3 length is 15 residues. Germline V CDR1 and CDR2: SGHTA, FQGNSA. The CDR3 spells CASSHQGLGVYGYTF. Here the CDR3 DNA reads TGTGCCAGCAGCCATCAAGGTTTAGGGGTCTACGGCTACACCTTC.

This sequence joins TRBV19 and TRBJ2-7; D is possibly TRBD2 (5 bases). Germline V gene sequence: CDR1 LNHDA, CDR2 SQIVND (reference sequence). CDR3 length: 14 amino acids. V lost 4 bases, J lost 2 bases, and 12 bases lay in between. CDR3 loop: CASSRAGLAYEQYF. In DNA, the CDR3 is TGTGCCAGTAGTAGGGCCGGACTCGCCTACGAGCAGTACTTC.

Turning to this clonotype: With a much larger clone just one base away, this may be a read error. CDR3 in DNA: TGTGCCTCGATGATTGGGCCGAACACTGAAGCTTTCTTT. The encoded protein is CASMIGPNTEAFF. This chain joins TRBV30 and TRBJ1-1; the D is unclear. The V and J ends lost 7 bases and 1 base respectively, with 13 bases between them. Germline V gene lookup returns CDR1 GTSNPN and CDR2 SVGIG (reference sequence). The CDR3 is 13 amino acids.

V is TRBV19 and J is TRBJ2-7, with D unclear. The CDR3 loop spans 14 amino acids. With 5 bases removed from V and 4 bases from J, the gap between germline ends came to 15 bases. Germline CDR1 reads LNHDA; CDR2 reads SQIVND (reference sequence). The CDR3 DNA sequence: TGTGCCAGTAGTGCGCTACGGATCCCGTACGAGCAGTACTTC. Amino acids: CASSALRIPYEQYF.

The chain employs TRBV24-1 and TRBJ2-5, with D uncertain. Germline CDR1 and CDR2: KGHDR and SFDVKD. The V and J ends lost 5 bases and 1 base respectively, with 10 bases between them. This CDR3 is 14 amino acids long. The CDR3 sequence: CATSVPATQETQYF. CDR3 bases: TGTGCCACCAGTGTACCGGCGACCCAAGAGACCCAGTACTTC.

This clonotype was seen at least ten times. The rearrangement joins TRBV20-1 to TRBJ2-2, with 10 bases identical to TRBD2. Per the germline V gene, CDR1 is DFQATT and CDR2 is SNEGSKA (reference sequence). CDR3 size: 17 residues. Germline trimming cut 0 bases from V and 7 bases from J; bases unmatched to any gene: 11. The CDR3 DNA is TGCAGTGCTAGAGATGTCGAGCGGGGGGGCCAGGGCGGGGAGCTGTTTTTT. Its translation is CSARDVERGGQGGELFF.

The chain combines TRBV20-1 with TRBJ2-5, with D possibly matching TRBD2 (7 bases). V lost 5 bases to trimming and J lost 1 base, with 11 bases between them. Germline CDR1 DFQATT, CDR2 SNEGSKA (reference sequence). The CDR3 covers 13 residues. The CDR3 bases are TGCAGTGCTGGGGGGGGGGCCCAAGAGACCCAGTACTTC. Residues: CSAGGGAQETQYF.

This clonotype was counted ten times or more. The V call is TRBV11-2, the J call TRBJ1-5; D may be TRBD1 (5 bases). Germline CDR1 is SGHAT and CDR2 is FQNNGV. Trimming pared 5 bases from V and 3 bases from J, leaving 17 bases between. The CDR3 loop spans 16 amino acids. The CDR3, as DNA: TGTGCCAGCAGCCCCGAAGGGACTCTTAACAATCAGCCCCAGCATTTT. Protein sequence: CASSPEGTLNNQPQHF.

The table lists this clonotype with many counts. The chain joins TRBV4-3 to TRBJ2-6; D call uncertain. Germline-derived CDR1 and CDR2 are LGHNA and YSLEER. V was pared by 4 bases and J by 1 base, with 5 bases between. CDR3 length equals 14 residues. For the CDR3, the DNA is TGCGCCAGCAGCCGAGTATCTGGGGCCAACGTCCTGACTTTC. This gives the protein CASSRVSGANVLTF.

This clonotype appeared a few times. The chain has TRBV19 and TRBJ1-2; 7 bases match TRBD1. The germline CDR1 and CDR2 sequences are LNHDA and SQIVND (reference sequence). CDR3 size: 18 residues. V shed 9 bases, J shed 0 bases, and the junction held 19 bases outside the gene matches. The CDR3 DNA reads TGTGCCAGCAAAAACAGGGACAGCCCGGGATCTGCTAACTATGGCTACACCTTC. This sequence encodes CASKNRDSPGSANYGYTF.

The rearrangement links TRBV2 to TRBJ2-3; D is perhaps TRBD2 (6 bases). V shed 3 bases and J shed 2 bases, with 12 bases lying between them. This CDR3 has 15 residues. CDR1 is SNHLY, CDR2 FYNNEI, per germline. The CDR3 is CASSEEGPFTDTQYF. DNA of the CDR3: TGTGCCAGCAGTGAGGAGGGTCCCTTCACAGATACGCAGTATTTT. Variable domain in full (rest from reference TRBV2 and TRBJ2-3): EPEVTQTPSHQVTQMGQEVILRCVPISNHLYFYWYRQILGQKVEFLVSFYNNEISEKSEIFDDQFSVERPDGSNFTLKIRSTKLEDSAMYFCASSEEGPFTDTQYFGPGTRLTVL.

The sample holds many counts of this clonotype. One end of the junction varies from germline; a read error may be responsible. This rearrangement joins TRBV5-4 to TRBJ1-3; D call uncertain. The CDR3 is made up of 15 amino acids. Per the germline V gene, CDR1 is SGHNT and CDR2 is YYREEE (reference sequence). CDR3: CASSLAGSSGNTIYF. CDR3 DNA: TGTGCCAGCAGTTTGGCGGGGAGCTCTGGAAACACCATATATTTT.

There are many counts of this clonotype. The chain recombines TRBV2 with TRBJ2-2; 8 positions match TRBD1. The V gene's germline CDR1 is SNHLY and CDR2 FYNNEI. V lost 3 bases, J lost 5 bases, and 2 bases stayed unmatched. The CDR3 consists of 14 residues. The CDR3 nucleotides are TGTGCCAGCAGTGACAGGGGGCAAACCGGGGAGCTGTTTTTT. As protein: CASSDRGQTGELFF.

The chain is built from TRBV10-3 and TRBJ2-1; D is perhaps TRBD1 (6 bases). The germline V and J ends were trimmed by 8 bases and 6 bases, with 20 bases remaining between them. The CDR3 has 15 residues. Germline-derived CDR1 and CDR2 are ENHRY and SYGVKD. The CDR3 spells CAIENREEGTNEQFF. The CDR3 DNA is TGTGCCATCGAGAACAGGGAAGAGGGTACCAATGAGCAGTTCTTC.

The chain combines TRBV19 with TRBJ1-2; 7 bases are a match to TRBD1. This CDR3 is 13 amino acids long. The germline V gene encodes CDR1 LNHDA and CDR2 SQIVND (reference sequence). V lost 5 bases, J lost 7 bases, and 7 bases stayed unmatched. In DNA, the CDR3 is TGTGCCAGTAGTCCAATGACAGGGTTTGGCTACACCTTC. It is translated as CASSPMTGFGYTF.

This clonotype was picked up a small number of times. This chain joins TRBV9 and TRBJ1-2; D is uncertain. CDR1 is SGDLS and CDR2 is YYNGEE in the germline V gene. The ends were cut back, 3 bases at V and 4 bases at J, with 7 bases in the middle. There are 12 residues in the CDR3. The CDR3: CASSGYSYGYTF. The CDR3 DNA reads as TGTGCCAGCAGCGGTTACAGCTATGGCTACACCTTC.

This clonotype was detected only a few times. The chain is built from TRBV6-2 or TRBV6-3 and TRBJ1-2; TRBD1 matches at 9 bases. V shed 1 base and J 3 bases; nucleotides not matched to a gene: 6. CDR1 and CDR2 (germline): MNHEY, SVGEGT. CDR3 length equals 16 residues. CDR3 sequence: CASSYWGQGPDYGYTF. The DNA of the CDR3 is TGTGCCAGCAGTTACTGGGGACAGGGTCCGGACTATGGCTACACCTTC.

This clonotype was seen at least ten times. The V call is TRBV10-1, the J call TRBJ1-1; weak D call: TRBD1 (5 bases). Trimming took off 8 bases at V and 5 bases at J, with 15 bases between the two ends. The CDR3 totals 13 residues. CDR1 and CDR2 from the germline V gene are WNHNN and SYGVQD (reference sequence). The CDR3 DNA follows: TGCGCCAGCGAATATTTCTGGGGGACTGAAGCTTTCTTT. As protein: CASEYFWGTEAFF.

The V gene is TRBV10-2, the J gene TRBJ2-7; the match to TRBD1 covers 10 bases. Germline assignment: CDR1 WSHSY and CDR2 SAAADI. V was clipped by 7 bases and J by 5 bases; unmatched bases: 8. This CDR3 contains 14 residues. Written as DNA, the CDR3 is TGCGCCAGCAACGCCGGGACAGGGGTCCACGAGCAGTACTTC. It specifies CASNAGTGVHEQYF.